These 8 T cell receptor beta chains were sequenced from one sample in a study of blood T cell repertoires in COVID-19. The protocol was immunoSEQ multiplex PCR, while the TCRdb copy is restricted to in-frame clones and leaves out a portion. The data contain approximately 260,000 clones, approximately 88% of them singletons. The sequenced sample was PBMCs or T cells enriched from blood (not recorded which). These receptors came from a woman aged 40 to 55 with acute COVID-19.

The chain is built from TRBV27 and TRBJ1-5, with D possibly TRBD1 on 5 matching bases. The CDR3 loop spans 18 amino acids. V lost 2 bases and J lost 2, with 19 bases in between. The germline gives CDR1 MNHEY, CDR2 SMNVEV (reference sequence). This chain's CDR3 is CASSLRPPTVVGNQPQHF. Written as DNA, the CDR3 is TGTGCCAGCAGTTTACGCCCTCCGACAGTTGTGGGCAATCAGCCCCAGCATTTT.

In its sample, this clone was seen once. The CDR3 spells CASSLGPTSTPFF. In DNA form, the CDR3 reads TGTGCCAGCAGCTTAGGGCCGACTAGTACCCCGTTCTTC. V is TRBV11-2 and J is TRBJ2-1; possibly TRBD2 for D (6 bases). V was clipped by 1 base and J by 15 bases, with 16 bases between them. This CDR3 has 13 residues. Germline-derived CDR1 and CDR2 are SGHAT and FQNNGV.

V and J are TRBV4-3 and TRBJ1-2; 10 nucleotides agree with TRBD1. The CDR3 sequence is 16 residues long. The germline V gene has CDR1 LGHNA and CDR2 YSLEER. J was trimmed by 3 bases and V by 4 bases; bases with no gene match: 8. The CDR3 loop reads CASSRDRGRWDYGYTF. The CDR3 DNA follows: TGCGCCAGCAGCCGAGACAGGGGGCGATGGGACTATGGCTACACCTTC.

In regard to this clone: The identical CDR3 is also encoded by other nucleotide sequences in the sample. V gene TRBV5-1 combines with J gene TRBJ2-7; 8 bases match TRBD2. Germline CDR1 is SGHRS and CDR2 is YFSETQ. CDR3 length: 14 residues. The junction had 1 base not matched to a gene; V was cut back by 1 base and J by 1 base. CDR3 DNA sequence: TGCGCCAGCAGCTTGACTAGCGGATCCTACGAGCAGTACTTC. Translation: CASSLTSGSYEQYF. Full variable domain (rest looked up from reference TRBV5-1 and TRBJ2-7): KAGVTQTPRYLIKTRGQQVTLSCSPISGHRSVSWYQQTPGQGLQFLFEYFSETQRNKGNFPGRFSGRQFSNSRSEMNVSTLELGDSALYLCASSLTSGSYEQYFGPGTRLTVT.

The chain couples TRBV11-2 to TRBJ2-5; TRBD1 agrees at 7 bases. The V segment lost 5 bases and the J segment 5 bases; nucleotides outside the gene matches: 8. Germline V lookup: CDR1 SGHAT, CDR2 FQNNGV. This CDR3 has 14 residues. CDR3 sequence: CASSPLQGWETQYF. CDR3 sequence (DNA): TGTGCCAGCAGCCCCTTACAGGGGTGGGAGACCCAGTACTTC.

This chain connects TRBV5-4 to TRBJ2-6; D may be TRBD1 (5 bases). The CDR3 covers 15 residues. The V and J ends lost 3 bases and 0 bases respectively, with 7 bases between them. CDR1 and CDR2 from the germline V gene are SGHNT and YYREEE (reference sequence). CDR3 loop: CASSSRDSGANVLTF. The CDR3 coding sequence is TGTGCCAGCAGCTCCAGGGACTCTGGGGCCAACGTCCTGACTTTC.

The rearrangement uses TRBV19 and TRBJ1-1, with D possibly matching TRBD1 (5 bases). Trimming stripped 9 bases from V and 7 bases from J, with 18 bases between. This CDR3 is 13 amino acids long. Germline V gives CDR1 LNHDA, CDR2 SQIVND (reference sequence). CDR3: CASRRGSLLEAFF. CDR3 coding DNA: TGTGCCAGCCGGCGGGGGAGTCTACTTGAAGCTTTCTTT.

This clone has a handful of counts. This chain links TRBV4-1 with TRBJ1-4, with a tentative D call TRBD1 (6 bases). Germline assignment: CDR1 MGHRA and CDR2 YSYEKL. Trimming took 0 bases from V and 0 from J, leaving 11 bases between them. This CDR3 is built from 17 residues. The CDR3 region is CASSQEQGYATNEKLFF. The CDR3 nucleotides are TGCGCCAGCAGCCAAGAACAGGGATACGCAACTAATGAAAAACTGTTTTTT.